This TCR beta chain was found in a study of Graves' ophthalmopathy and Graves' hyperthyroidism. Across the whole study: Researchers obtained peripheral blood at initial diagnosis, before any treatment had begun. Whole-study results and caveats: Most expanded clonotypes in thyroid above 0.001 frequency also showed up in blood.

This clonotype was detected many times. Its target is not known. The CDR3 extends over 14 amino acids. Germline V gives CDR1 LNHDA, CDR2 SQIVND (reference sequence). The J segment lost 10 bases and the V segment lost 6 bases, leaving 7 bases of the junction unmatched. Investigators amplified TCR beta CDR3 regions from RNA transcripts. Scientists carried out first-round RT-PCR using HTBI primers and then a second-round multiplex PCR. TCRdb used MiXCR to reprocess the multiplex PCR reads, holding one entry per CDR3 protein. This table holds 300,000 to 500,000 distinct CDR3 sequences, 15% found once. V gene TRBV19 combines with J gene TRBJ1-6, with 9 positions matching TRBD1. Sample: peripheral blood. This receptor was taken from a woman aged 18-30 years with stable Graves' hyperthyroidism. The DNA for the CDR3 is TGTGCCAGTAGGGAACAGGGGGCAGGGTCACCCCTCCACTTT. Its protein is CASREQGAGSPLHF.